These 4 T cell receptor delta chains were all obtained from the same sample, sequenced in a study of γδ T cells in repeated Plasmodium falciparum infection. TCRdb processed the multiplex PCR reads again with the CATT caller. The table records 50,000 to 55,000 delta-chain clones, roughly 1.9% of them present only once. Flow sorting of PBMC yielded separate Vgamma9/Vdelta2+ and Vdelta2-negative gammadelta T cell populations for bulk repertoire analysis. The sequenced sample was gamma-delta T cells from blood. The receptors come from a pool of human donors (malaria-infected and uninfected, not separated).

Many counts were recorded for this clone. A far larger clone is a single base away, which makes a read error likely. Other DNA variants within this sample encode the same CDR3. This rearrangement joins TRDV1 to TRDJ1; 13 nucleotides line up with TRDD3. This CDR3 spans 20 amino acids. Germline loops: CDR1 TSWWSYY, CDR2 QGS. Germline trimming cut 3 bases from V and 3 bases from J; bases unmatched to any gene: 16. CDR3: CALGDAFPYWGIRGADKLIF. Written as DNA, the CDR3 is TGTGCTCTTGGGGACGCGTTCCCTTACTGGGGGATACGGGGGGCCGATAAACTCATCTTT.

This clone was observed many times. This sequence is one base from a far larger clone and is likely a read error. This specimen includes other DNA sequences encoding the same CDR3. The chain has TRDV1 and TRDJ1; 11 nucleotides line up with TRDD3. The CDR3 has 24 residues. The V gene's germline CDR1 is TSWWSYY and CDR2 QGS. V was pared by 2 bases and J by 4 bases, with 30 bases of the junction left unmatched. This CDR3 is CALGETAVRNDLIVLGDNHDKLIF. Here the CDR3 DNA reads TGTGCTCTTGGGGAAACTGCAGTTCGGAATGACCTAATCGTACTGGGGGATAATCACGATAAACTCATCTTT.

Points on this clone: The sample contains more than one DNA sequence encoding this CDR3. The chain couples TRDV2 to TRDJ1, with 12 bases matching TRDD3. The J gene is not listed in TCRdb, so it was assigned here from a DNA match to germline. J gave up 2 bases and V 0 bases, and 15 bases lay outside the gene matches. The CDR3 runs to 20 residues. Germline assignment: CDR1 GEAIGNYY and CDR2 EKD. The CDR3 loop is CACDTVGVLGDTRETDKLIF. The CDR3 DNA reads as TGTGCCTGTGACACCGTCGGAGTACTGGGGGATACAAGAGAGACCGATAAACTCATCTTT.

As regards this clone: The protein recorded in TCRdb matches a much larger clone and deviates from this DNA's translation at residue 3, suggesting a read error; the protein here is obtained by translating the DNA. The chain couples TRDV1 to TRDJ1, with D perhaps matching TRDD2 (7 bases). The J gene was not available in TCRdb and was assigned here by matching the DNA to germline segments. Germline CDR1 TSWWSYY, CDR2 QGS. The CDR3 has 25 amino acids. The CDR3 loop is CAFGPFLLSGIEFGYRPAYTDKLIF. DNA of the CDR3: TGTGCTTTTGGGCCATTCCTACTGTCAGGGATAGAGTTCGGGTACCGACCCGCGTACACCGATAAACTCATCTTT.